What follows describes a single T cell receptor (beta chain). In this sample, this clonotype turned up many times. Its binding antigen is unknown. Within one base of it there is no much larger clone, and no base qualities were kept. This record comes from a study of T cells in Graves' hyperthyroidism and ophthalmopathy (dated by TCRdb to the late 2010s). Context from the whole study: Peripheral blood was sampled at the time of initial diagnosis, prior to any treatment. The study also compared thyroid tissue and blood T-cell repertoires from several Graves' hyperthyroidism patients. Once sampling was done, hyperthyroidism patients were given methimazole at a starting dose of 30 mg daily, whereas ophthalmopathy patients were given high-dose intravenous methylprednisolone. The 95 to 100 discovery patients were divided at random into training and test sets in a 7:3 ratio. An independent validation cohort of around 19 hyperthyroidism patients and 17 patients who later progressed to ophthalmopathy tested prospective prediction of ophthalmopathy. The paper reports TCR Vbeta CDR3 sequencing of 140 or so peripheral blood samples: some 41 ophthalmopathy, about 75 hyperthyroidism and 17 progressor patients. To identify TCR V-J signatures that set the groups apart, the researchers used a discovery cohort of more than 95 patients, made up of 43 with Graves' ophthalmopathy and 57 with stable Graves' hyperthyroidism.

The TCR beta CDR3 regions were amplified from the RNA transcripts. For the first round of RT-PCR on the TCR CDR3, the HTBI primer set was used together with the Qiagen OneStep RT-PCR kit. Libraries were constructed in a second round of multiplex PCR, after which size selection and purification were performed. Libraries were sequenced paired-end with 100 bp reads on an Illumina HiSeq2000. Per the original workflow: SOAPnuke was used to process the raw data, with reads discarded if the reads contained adapters or uncalled bases, had a mean Phred below 15, or lacked an exact constant-primer or identifier match. COPE v1.2.5 was used to merge the high-quality paired reads, and each unique nucleotide sequence was defined as a clonotype. MiTCR v1.1 was used to align the clonotypes against IMGT TRBV, TRBD and TRBJ reference segments. Only V-J combinations with frequency above 0.0001, covering about 99% of repertoires, were analysed. A TCS score was defined as the ratio between F50 (clonal expansion) and ExV (chaos), using BLOSUM62-based TCRdist between CDR3 peptides within each V-J. Welch's t-statistics and random forest reduced around 510 V-J features to around 14, which were used in a naive Bayes classifier (R e1071). TCRdb redid the processing of the public reads, applying fastp at Q25 and MiXCR, and retained in-frame beta chains. Every entry covers one CDR3 protein and lists the most common genes and DNA from its rows. These V and J calls rely on TCRdb rather than the paper's analysis. The sample table shows some 380,000 distinct CDR3 sequences, and approximately 12% are seen once. Jointly, the top ten make up roughly 20% of the sample.

What the research found in general, with its limitations: In validation, the model predicted progression to ophthalmopathy with around 71% sensitivity and roughly 72% specificity, a median of around six months before onset. Most expanded thyroid clonotypes (frequency above 0.001) were also found in blood, which suggests that blood repertoires may mirror thyroid immune responses. No statistical method was used to set the sample size in advance, and investigators knew the group allocation. Ophthalmopathy was separated from stable hyperthyroidism by a 13 V-J signature model, with 87.88% sensitivity and roughly 81% specificity obtained in cross-validation and 80%/75% obtained in testing.

Hyperthyroidism patients were aged 18 to 65 years and newly diagnosed, with disease duration of less than 2 months. Any patient with an uncontrolled infection, another autoimmune disease, pregnancy or lactation was excluded. Diagnoses relied on clinical symptoms, serum thyroxine and TRAb, thyroid ultrasound and orbital computed tomography. Blood from progressor patients was drawn when they were first diagnosed with hyperthyroidism, before any ophthalmopathy symptoms appeared. Ficoll-Paque density gradient centrifugation was used to isolate PBMCs from approximately 10 ml of fresh peripheral blood. Progressor patients were initially diagnosed with Graves' hyperthyroidism and developed ophthalmopathy during follow-up. Trizol reagent was used to extract total RNA, and RNA quality was then checked on an Agilent 2100 Bioanalyzer. Per the germline V gene (reference sequence), SEHNR is the CDR1 and FQNEAQ is the CDR2. The CDR3 sequence holds 18 residues, the cysteine and phenylalanine included. Just CDR3 DNA is preserved here, 54 bases in frame from base 1. V and J are truncated by 0 bases and 0 bases respectively, leaving an intervening sequence of 16 bases.

The sample was blood. This clonotype originated in a man aged 25 to 45 with Graves' hyperthyroidism that later progressed to Graves' ophthalmopathy. Recombination joined TRBV7-9 with TRBJ2-3; the D gene is perhaps TRBD1 or TRBD2, each of them matching over 6 bases. The DNA is as follows: TGTGCCAGCAGCTTAGCCTACAATCGGGGGCCTAGCACAGATACGCAGTATTTT. Its amino acids are CASSLAYNRGPSTDTQYF.